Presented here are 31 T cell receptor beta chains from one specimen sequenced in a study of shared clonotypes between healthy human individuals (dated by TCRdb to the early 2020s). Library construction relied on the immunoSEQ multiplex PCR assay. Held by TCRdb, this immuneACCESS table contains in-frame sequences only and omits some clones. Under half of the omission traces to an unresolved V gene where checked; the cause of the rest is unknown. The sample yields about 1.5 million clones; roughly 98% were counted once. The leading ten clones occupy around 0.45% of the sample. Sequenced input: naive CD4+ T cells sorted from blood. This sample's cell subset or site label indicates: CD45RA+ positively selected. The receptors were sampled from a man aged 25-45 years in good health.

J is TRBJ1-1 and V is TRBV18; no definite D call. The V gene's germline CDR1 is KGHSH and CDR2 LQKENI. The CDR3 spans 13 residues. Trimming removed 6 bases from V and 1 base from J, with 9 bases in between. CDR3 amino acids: CASSSAGNTEAFF. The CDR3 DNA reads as TGTGCCAGCTCGTCCGCTGGGAACACTGAAGCTTTCTTT.

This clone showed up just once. CDR3 in amino acids: CASSKSRGGTQYF. The CDR3 nucleotides are TGTGCCAGCAGCAAGTCACGGGGAGGTACGCAGTATTTT. This chain links TRBV14 with TRBJ2-3; D perhaps matches TRBD2 (6 bases). The V end was cut by 5 bases, the J end by 8 bases, with 14 bases between. The CDR3 covers 13 residues. The germline V gene encodes CDR1 SGHDN and CDR2 FVKESK.

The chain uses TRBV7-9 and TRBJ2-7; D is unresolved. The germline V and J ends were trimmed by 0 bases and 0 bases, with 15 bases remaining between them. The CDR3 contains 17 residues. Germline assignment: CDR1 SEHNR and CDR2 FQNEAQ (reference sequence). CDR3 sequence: CASSLAPRKENSYEQYF. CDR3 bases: TGTGCCAGCAGCTTAGCGCCTAGGAAGGAAAACTCCTACGAGCAGTACTTC.

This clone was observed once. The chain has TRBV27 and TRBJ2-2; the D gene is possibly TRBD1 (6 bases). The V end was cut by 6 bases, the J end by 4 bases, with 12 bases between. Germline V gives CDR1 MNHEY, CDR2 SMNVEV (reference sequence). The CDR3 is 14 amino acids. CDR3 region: CASSSQGFTGELFF. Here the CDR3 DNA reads TGTGCCAGCAGCTCCCAGGGGTTCACCGGGGAGCTGTTTTTT.

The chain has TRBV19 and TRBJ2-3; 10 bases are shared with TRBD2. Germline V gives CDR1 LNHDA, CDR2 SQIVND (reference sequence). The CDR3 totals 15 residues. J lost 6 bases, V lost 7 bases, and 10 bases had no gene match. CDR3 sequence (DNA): TGTGCCAGTATGCCTAGCGGGAGTTGGGACGATACGCAGTATTTT. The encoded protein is CASMPSGSWDDTQYF. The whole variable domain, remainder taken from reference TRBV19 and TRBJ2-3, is DGGITQSPKYLFRKEGQNVTLSCEQNLNHDAMYWYRQDPGQGLRLIYYSQIVNDFQKGDIAEGYSVSREKKESFPLTVTSAQKNPTAFYLCASMPSGSWDDTQYFGPGTRLTVL.

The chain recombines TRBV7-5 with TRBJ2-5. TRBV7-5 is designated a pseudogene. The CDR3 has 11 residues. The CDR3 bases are TGTGCCAGAAGCTTAGGAGAGACCCAGTACTTC. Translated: CARSLGETQYF.

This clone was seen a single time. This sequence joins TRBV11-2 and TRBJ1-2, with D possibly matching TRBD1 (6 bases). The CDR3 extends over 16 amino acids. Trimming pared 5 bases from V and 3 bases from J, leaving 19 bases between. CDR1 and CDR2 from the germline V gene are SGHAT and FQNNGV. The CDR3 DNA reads TGTGCCAGCAGCCCCCAAGGGGGGGCGCTTGACTATGGCTACACCTTC. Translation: CASSPQGGALDYGYTF. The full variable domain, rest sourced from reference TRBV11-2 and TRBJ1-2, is EAGVAQSPRYKIIEKRQSVAFWCNPISGHATLYWYQQILGQGPKLLIQFQNNGVVDDSQLPKDRFSAERLKGVDSTLKIQPAKLEDSAVYLCASSPQGGALDYGYTFGSGTRLTVV.

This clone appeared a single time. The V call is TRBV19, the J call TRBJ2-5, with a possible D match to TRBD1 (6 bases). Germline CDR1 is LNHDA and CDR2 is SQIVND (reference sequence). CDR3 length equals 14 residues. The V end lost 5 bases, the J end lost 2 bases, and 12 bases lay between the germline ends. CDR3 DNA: TGTGCCAGTAGTCCCCGGGACAAGCAAGAGACCCAGTACTTC. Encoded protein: CASSPRDKQETQYF.

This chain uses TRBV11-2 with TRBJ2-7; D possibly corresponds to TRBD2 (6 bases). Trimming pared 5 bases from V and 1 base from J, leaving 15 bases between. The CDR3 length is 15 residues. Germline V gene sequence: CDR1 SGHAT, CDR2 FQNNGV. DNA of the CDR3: TGTGCCAGCAGCCCCCGGTTAGCGGCGTCCTACGAGCAGTACTTC. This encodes CASSPRLAASYEQYF.

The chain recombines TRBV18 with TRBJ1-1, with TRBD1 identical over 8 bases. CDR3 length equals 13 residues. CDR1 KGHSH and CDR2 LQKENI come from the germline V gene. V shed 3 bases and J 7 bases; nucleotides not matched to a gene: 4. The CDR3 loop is CASSPLGQGEAFF. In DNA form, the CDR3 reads TGTGCCAGCTCACCTCTCGGACAGGGTGAAGCTTTCTTT.

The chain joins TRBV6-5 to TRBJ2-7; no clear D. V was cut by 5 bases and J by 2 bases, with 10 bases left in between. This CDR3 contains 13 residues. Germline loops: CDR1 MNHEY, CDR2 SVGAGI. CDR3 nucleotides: TGTGCCAGCAGTCCTCAGCAGGCCTACGAGCAGTACTTC. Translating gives CASSPQQAYEQYF.

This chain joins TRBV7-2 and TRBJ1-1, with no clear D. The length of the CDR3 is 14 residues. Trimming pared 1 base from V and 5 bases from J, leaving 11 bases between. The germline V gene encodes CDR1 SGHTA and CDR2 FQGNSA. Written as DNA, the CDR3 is TGTGCCAGCAGCTTAGTCTATTCGGGGACTGAAGCTTTCTTT. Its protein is CASSLVYSGTEAFF.

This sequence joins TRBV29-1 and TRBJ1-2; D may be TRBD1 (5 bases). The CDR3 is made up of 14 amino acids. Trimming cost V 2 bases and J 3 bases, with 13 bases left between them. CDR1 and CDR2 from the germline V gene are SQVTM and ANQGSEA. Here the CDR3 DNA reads TGCAGCGTTGAACGACTGTTGGGGGACTATGGCTACACCTTC. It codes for CSVERLLGDYGYTF.

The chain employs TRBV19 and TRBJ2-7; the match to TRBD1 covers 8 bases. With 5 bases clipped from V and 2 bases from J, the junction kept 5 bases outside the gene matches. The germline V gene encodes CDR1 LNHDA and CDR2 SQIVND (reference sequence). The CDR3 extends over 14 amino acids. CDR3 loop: CASSLGQGTYEQYF. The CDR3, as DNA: TGTGCCAGTAGTCTCGGACAGGGAACCTACGAGCAGTACTTC.

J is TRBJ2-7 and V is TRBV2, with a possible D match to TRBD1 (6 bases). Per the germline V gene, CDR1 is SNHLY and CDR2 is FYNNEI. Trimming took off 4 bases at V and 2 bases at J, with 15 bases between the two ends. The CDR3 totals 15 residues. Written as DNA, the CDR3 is TGTGCCAGCAGTGGGACAGCCGTTTTTACCTACGAGCAGTACTTC. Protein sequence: CASSGTAVFTYEQYF.

CDR3 in amino acids: CASSQLGTGRDQPQHF. DNA of the CDR3: TGCGCCAGCAGCCAACTCGGGACTGGCAGGGATCAGCCCCAGCATTTT. This chain connects TRBV4-1 to TRBJ1-5; weak D call: TRBD1 (5 bases). The CDR3 covers 16 residues. Trimming removed 2 bases at V and 5 bases at J, with 16 bases between. Germline CDR1 MGHRA, CDR2 YSYEKL.

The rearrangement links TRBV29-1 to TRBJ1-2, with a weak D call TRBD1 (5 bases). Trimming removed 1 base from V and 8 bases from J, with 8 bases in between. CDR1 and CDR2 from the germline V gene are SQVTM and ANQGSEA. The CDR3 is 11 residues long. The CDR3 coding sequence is TGCAGCGTTGAAGCAGGGAGCGGCTACACCTTC. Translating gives CSVEAGSGYTF.

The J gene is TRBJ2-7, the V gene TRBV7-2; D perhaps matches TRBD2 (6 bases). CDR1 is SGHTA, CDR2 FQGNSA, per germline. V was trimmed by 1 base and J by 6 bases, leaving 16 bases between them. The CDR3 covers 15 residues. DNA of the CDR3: TGTGCCAGCAGCTTAGATCTCGGGGGAGCGGGCGAGCAGTACTTC. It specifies CASSLDLGGAGEQYF.

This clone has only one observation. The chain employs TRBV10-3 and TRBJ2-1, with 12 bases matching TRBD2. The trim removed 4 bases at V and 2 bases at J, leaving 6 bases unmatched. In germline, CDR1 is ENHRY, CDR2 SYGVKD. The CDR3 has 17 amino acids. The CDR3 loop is CAISVLAGGDTYNEQFF. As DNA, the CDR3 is TGTGCCATCAGTGTTCTAGCGGGAGGGGATACCTACAATGAGCAGTTCTTC.

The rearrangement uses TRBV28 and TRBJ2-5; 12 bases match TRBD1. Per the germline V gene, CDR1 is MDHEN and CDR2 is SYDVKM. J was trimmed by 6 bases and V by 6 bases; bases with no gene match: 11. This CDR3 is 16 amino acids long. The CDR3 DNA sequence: TGTGCCAGCAGCTTAAGGGGGACAGGGGGCGCTAAGACCCAGTACTTC. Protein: CASSLRGTGGAKTQYF.

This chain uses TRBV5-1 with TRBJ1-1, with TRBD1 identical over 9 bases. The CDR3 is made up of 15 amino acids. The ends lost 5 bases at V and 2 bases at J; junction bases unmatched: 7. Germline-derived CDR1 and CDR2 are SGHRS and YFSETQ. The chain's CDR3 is CASRGTGQGNTEAFF. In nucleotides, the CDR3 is TGCGCCAGCAGGGGTACGGGACAGGGAAACACTGAAGCTTTCTTT.

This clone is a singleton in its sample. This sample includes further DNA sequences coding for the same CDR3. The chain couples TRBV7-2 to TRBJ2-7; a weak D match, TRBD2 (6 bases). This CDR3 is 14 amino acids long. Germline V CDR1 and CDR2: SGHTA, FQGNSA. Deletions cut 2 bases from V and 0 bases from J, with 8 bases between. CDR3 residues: CASSLSGGSYEQYF. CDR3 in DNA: TGTGCCAGCAGCTTATCCGGGGGCTCCTACGAGCAGTACTTC. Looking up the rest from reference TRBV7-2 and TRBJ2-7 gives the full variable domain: GAGVSQSPSNKVTEKGKDVELRCDPISGHTALYWYRQSLGQGLEFLIYFQGNSAPDKSGLPSDRFSAERTGGSVSTLTIQRTQQEDSAVYLCASSLSGGSYEQYFGPGTRLTVT.

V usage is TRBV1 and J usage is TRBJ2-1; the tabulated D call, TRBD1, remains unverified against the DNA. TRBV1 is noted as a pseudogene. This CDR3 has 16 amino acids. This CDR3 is CTSSRAGTGRRNGQFF. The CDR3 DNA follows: TGCACCAGCAGCCGGGCTGGGACAGGGAGGAGAAACGGGCAGTTCTTC.

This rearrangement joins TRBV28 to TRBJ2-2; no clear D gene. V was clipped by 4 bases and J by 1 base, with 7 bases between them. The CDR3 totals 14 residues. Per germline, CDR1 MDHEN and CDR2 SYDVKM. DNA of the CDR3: TGTGCCAGCAGTTCCCCCGGGAACACCGGGGAGCTGTTTTTT. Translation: CASSSPGNTGELFF.

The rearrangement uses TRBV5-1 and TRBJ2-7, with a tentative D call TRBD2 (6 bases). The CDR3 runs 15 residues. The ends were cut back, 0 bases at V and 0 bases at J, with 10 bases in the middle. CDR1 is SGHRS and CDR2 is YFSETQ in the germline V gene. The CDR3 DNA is TGCGCCAGCAGCTTGGGAGTAGCGGACTCCTACGAGCAGTACTTC. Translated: CASSLGVADSYEQYF. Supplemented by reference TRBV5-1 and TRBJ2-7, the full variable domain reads KAGVTQTPRYLIKTRGQQVTLSCSPISGHRSVSWYQQTPGQGLQFLFEYFSETQRNKGNFPGRFSGRQFSNSRSEMNVSTLELGDSALYLCASSLGVADSYEQYFGPGTRLTVT.

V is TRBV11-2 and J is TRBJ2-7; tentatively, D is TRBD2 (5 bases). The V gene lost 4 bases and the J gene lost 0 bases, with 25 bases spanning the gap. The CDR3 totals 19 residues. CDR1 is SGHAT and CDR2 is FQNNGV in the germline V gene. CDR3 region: CASSSRPPGVGSSSYEQYF. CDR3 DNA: TGTGCCAGCAGCTCCCGACCCCCCGGTGTTGGGAGTAGCTCCTACGAGCAGTACTTC.

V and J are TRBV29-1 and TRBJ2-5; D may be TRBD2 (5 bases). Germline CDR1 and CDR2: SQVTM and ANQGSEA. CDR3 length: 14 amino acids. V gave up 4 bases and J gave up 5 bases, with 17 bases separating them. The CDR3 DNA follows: TGCAGCGTTGGGCTGCCCGTAAGGAGGGAGACCCAGTACTTC. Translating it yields CSVGLPVRRETQYF. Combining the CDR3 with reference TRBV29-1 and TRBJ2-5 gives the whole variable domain SAVISQKPSRDICQRGTSLTIQCQVDSQVTMMFWYRQQPGQSLTLIATANQGSEATYESGFVIDKFPISRPNLTFSTLTVSNMSPEDSSIYLCSVGLPVRRETQYFGPGTRLLVL.

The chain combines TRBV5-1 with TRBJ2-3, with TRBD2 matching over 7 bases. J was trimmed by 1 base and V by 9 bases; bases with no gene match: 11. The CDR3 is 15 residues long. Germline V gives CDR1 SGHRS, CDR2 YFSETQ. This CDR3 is CATQRGGFRTDTQYF. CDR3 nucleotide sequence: TGCGCCACCCAGCGGGGAGGATTCCGCACAGATACGCAGTATTTT.

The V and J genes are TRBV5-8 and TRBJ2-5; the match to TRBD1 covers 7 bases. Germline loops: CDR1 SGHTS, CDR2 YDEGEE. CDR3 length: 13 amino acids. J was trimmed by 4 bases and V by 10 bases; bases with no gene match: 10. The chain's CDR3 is CAGSRGLIETQYF. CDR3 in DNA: TGTGCCGGGAGCAGGGGGTTGATAGAGACCCAGTACTTC.

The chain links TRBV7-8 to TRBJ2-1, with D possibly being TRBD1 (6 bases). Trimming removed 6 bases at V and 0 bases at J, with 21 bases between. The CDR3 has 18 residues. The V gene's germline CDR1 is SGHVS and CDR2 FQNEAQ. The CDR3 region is CASRPDRKHKSSYNEQFF. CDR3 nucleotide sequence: TGTGCCAGCAGGCCCGACAGGAAGCACAAGAGCTCCTACAATGAGCAGTTCTTC.

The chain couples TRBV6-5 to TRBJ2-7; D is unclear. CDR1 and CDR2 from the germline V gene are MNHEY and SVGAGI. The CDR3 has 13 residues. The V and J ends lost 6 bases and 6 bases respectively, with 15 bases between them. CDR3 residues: CASSPPSRLEQYF. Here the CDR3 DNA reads TGTGCCAGCAGCCCCCCTTCGAGGCTCGAGCAGTACTTC.